These 27 T cell receptor beta chains originate from one sample sequenced in a study of T cell responses to AZD1222 COVID-19 vaccine. TCRdb's copy holds only in-frame clones and misses some; the assay was immunoSEQ multiplex PCR. The profile shows some 140,000 clones, 91% of them singletons. The source was peripheral blood, collected 28 days after the second AZD1222 dose. Receptors originate from an adult who received the AZD1222 COVID-19 vaccine.

A note on this clone: The same CDR3 is also encoded by other DNA sequences in this sample. The rearrangement joins TRBV20-1 to TRBJ1-1; the D gene is possibly TRBD1 (5 bases). The germline CDR1 and CDR2 sequences are DFQATT and SNEGSKA (reference sequence). The CDR3 loop spans 13 amino acids. With 3 bases removed from V and 5 bases from J, the gap between germline ends came to 13 bases. DNA for the CDR3: TGCAGTGCTAGTAGGGGACGGGGGACTGAAGCTTTCTTT. Protein: CSASRGRGTEAFF.

The gene calls are TRBV11-2 and TRBJ2-6; TRBD1 aligns across 8 bases. The CDR3 extends over 14 amino acids. The V gene end was trimmed by 5 bases and the J gene end by 11 bases; junction bases not matched to a gene: 8. Per germline, CDR1 SGHAT and CDR2 FQNNGV. The CDR3 DNA reads TGTGCCAGCAGCGCCCGGGACAGGCTCCACGTCCTGACTTTC. It is translated as CASSARDRLHVLTF. The variable domain in full, completed from reference TRBV11-2 and TRBJ2-6, reads EAGVAQSPRYKIIEKRQSVAFWCNPISGHATLYWYQQILGQGPKLLIQFQNNGVVDDSQLPKDRFSAERLKGVDSTLKIQPAKLEDSAVYLCASSARDRLHVLTFGAGSRLTVL.

This clone was picked up one time. The V and J genes are TRBV3-1 (or the pseudogene TRBV3-2) and TRBJ1-1; 9 bases agree with TRBD1. CDR1 is LGHDT and CDR2 is YNNKEL in the germline V gene (reference sequence). This CDR3 is 16 amino acids long. V shed 0 bases, J shed 1 base, and the junction held 3 bases outside the gene matches. This chain's CDR3 is CASSQDWGQGNTEAFF. Here the CDR3 DNA reads TGTGCCAGCAGCCAAGATTGGGGACAGGGGAACACTGAAGCTTTCTTT.

V gene TRBV15 combines with J gene TRBJ1-5; D unclear. Germline CDR1 reads LNHNV; CDR2 reads YYDKDF (reference sequence). V lost 1 base to trimming and J lost 5 bases, with 12 bases between them. The CDR3 extends over 15 amino acids. This CDR3 reads CATSRVDEGYQPQHF. The CDR3 DNA follows: TGTGCCACCAGCAGAGTAGACGAGGGATATCAGCCCCAGCATTTT.

V gene TRBV30 combines with J gene TRBJ2-6; maybe TRBD1 (6 bases). The CDR3 spans 15 residues. CDR1 and CDR2 (germline): GTSNPN, SVGIG (reference sequence). Trimming took off 3 bases at V and 0 bases at J, with 9 bases between the two ends. The CDR3 reads CAWSKDSSGANVLTF. The CDR3 bases are TGTGCCTGGAGCAAGGACAGCTCTGGGGCCAACGTCCTGACTTTC.

The chain is built from TRBV12-5 and TRBJ1-4; no reliable D call. The germline V gene encodes CDR1 LGHNT and CDR2 FRNRAP. V dropped 3 bases and J dropped 8 bases, with 13 bases sitting between them. CDR3 length: 14 residues. For the CDR3, the DNA is TGTGCTAGTGGTTTAGGGCAGGTGGGGGAAAAACTGTTTTTT. Its translation is CASGLGQVGEKLFF.

The chain couples TRBV30 to TRBJ2-3; TRBD2 is a possible D gene (7 bases). V gave up 0 bases and J gave up 6 bases, with 16 bases separating them. Germline lookup yields CDR1 GTSNPN and CDR2 SVGIG (reference sequence). The CDR3 runs to 15 residues. CDR3 sequence: CAWSVKWGGQDTQYF. Written as DNA, the CDR3 is TGTGCCTGGAGTGTAAAGTGGGGGGGCCAGGATACGCAGTATTTT.

The chain joins TRBV19 to TRBJ2-1; 7 nucleotides agree with TRBD1. The CDR3 totals 19 residues. Germline V lookup: CDR1 LNHDA, CDR2 SQIVND (reference sequence). J was trimmed by 0 bases and V by 5 bases; bases with no gene match: 16. The CDR3 coding sequence is TGTGCCAGTAGTGACCGGGACAGACCGACCCTTAGCTCCTACAATGAGCAGTTCTTC. This codes for CASSDRDRPTLSSYNEQFF.

This clone was seen just once. This chain joins TRBV19 and TRBJ1-5; D unclear. V was pared by 3 bases and J by 11 bases, with 17 bases between. CDR1 and CDR2 from the germline V gene are LNHDA and SQIVND (reference sequence). The CDR3 totals 14 residues. This CDR3 reads CASSMGAEDGTQHF. CDR3 nucleotides: TGTGCCAGTAGTATGGGTGCGGAGGACGGGACCCAGCATTTT.

This clone has a single count. The chain links TRBV7-2 to TRBJ2-1, with D possibly being TRBD2 (7 bases). The V end lost 2 bases, the J end lost 5 bases, and 16 bases lay between the germline ends. Germline loops: CDR1 SGHTA, CDR2 FQGNSA. This CDR3 contains 16 residues. The CDR3 DNA reads as TGTGCCAGCAGCTTAAGGCGGGGGCTGTTCCACAATGAGCAGTTCTTC. Protein product: CASSLRRGLFHNEQFF.

The chain uses TRBV18 and TRBJ1-3; D is possibly TRBD1 (6 bases). The CDR3 extends over 16 amino acids. Trimming took off 3 bases at V and 8 bases at J, with 20 bases between the two ends. Germline V gives CDR1 KGHSH, CDR2 LQKENI. The CDR3 coding sequence is TGTGCCAGCTCACCGCCTGCAGGAGGGGGAGTGTACACCATATATTTT. This gives the protein CASSPPAGGGVYTIYF.

In this sample, this clone turned up once. This chain uses TRBV4-3 with TRBJ2-3; D is uncertain. V lost 3 bases and J lost 4, with 11 bases in between. The CDR3 totals 14 residues. Germline values: CDR1 LGHNA, CDR2 YSLEER. The CDR3 is CASSQDPSADTQYF. For the CDR3, the DNA is TGCGCCAGCAGCCAGGACCCTAGTGCAGATACGCAGTATTTT.

DNA for the CDR3: TGTGCCAGCAGACACGATAGGGGGGCCCAAGAGACCCAGTACTTC. Amino acids: CASRHDRGAQETQYF. The chain carries TRBV27 and TRBJ2-5; D assignment may be TRBD1 or TRBD2 (6 bases each). V lost 6 bases, J lost 1 base, and 15 bases lay in between. CDR3 length equals 15 residues. Germline loops: CDR1 MNHEY, CDR2 SMNVEV (reference sequence).

CDR3 protein: CASSRSGTSGEAFF. CDR3 DNA: TGTGCCAGCAGCCGGTCCGGGACATCGGGTGAAGCTTTCTTT. This chain links TRBV3-1 (or the pseudogene TRBV3-2) with TRBJ1-1; the D gene is possibly TRBD1 (6 bases). CDR3 size: 14 residues. V lost 4 bases and J lost 7, with 16 bases in between. From germline, CDR1 is LGHDT and CDR2 YNNKEL (reference sequence).

This chain connects TRBV6-2 or TRBV6-3 to TRBJ1-3; D gene uncertain. This CDR3 is built from 13 residues. The V end was cut by 2 bases, the J end by 2 bases, with 4 bases between. Germline CDR1 is MNHEY and CDR2 is SVGEGT. The CDR3 DNA sequence: TGTGCCAGCAGTTACCCGCCTGGAAACACCATATATTTT. Translation: CASSYPPGNTIYF.

The genes are TRBV30 and TRBJ1-1, with D hard to call. This CDR3 spans 13 amino acids. Germline V lookup: CDR1 GTSNPN, CDR2 SVGIG (reference sequence). V lost 0 bases, J lost 9 bases, and 14 bases lay in between. The CDR3 DNA reads TGTGCCTGGAGTGTAAACAACCGGGGTCAAGCTTTCTTT. Protein sequence: CAWSVNNRGQAFF.

This clone was counted only a few times. The CDR3 protein is CASRRTGSSYEQYF. The CDR3 bases are TGTGCCAGCAGGAGGACAGGTTCCTCCTACGAGCAGTACTTC. The chain carries TRBV6-5 and TRBJ2-7, with TRBD1 matching 7 bases. Looked up from germline, CDR1 is MNHEY and CDR2 is SVGAGI. This CDR3 is 14 amino acids long. V lost 6 bases, J lost 0 bases, and 5 bases stayed unmatched.

This clone was seen just once. The chain joins TRBV3-1 (or the pseudogene TRBV3-2) to TRBJ1-5, with TRBD1 matching over 9 bases. The CDR3 consists of 14 residues. Unmatched junction bases numbered 2, after V lost 4 bases and J lost 4 bases. The germline gives CDR1 LGHDT, CDR2 YNNKEL (reference sequence). CDR3 nucleotide sequence: TGTGCCAGCAGCCCGACAGGGGGTAATCAGCCCCAGCATTTT. Translation: CASSPTGGNQPQHF.

V usage is TRBV20-1 and J usage is TRBJ2-2; the match to TRBD1 covers 10 bases. CDR3 size: 15 residues. Germline CDR1 is DFQATT and CDR2 is SNEGSKA (reference sequence). Unmatched junction bases numbered 4, after V lost 3 bases and J lost 3 bases. The CDR3, as DNA: TGCAGTGCTAGTTATGGGACAGGGGACACCGGGGAGCTGTTTTTT. This sequence encodes CSASYGTGDTGELFF.

For the CDR3, the DNA is TGTGCCAGCGCAAAACTGGGGAGCTCCTACAATGAGCAGTTCTTC. Translating it yields CASAKLGSSYNEQFF. The V call is TRBV6-5, the J call TRBJ2-1, with TRBD2 as a possible D gene (5 bases). V lost 8 bases, J lost 0 bases, and 14 bases lay in between. This CDR3 comprises 15 residues. Germline CDR1 and CDR2: MNHEY and SVGAGI.

The genes are TRBV18 and TRBJ1-2; 9 positions match TRBD1. V shed 1 base and J 6 bases; nucleotides not matched to a gene: 6. From germline, CDR1 is KGHSH and CDR2 LQKENI. This CDR3 comprises 15 residues. The CDR3 region has the DNA TGTGCCAGCTCACCACTGGAAGGGACAGGGAATGGCTACACCTTC. It is translated as CASSPLEGTGNGYTF.

This chain uses TRBV6-1 with TRBJ1-4, with TRBD1 identical over 12 bases. The CDR3 is 17 amino acids. V gave up 1 base and J gave up 6 bases; unmatched junction bases: 6. The germline CDR1 and CDR2 sequences are MNHNS and SASEGT. The CDR3 loop is CASSEGAGTGGYEKLFF. The CDR3 region has the DNA TGTGCCAGCAGTGAAGGGGCCGGGACAGGGGGCTATGAAAAACTGTTTTTT.

The V call is TRBV29-1, the J call TRBJ2-7; weak D call: TRBD1 (6 bases). Germline assignment: CDR1 SQVTM and CDR2 ANQGSEA. V shed 6 bases and J shed 0 bases, with 15 bases lying between them. The CDR3 spans 14 residues. The CDR3 DNA reads TGCAGCGTCGTGACAGGCCTGTCCTCCTACGAGCAGTACTTC. This translates into CSVVTGLSSYEQYF.

The chain couples TRBV20-1 to TRBJ1-2; weak D call: TRBD1 (5 bases). V was shortened by 2 bases and J by 6 bases, with 7 bases between the two germline ends. The CDR3 contains 11 residues. Per the germline V gene, CDR1 is DFQATT and CDR2 is SNEGSKA (reference sequence). The CDR3, as DNA: TGCAGTGCTAGAATGGGGGATGGCTACACCTTC. Protein: CSARMGDGYTF.

The gene calls are TRBV7-9 and TRBJ2-2; D unresolved. Germline CDR1 is SEHNR and CDR2 is FQNEAQ (reference sequence). The CDR3 spans 15 residues. The ends were cut back, 1 base at V and 7 bases at J, with 13 bases in the middle. CDR3 in amino acids: CASSLGRPDSGELFF. CDR3 DNA: TGTGCCAGCAGCTTAGGACGGCCGGATAGCGGGGAGCTGTTTTTT.

The chain uses TRBV19 and TRBJ1-3; D is perhaps TRBD1 (5 bases). From germline, CDR1 is LNHDA and CDR2 SQIVND (reference sequence). V shed 2 bases and J shed 3 bases, with 14 bases lying between them. This CDR3 comprises 16 residues. CDR3 coding DNA: TGTGCCAGTAGTATAATACGAGGGGATGGTGGAAACACCATATATTTT. It yields the protein CASSIIRGDGGNTIYF.

The J gene is TRBJ1-2, the V gene TRBV5-1; D ambiguous. The V end was cut by 0 bases, the J end by 7 bases, with 16 bases between. This CDR3 has 15 amino acids. Germline lookup yields CDR1 SGHRS and CDR2 YFSETQ. The CDR3 is CASSLEMVGVGGYTF. CDR3 nucleotide sequence: TGCGCCAGCAGCTTGGAAATGGTGGGAGTCGGTGGCTACACCTTC. Filled out from reference TRBV5-1 and TRBJ1-2, the complete variable domain reads KAGVTQTPRYLIKTRGQQVTLSCSPISGHRSVSWYQQTPGQGLQFLFEYFSETQRNKGNFPGRFSGRQFSNSRSEMNVSTLELGDSALYLCASSLEMVGVGGYTFGSGTRLTVV.